Presented here are 25 T cell receptor beta chains from one specimen sequenced in a study of cytomegalovirus exposure and HLA in healthy donors. Data came from immunoSEQ multiplex PCR; TCRdb stores just in-frame clones and leaves some out. The data contain some 190,000 clones, more than 70% of them singletons. The sample was PBMCs. The origin of the receptors is a woman younger than 35 in good health and CMV-seronegative.

This clone has only one observation. This sequence joins TRBV19 and TRBJ2-6; 7 nucleotides line up with TRBD2. Germline-derived CDR1 and CDR2 are LNHDA and SQIVND (reference sequence). J lost 0 bases, V lost 3 bases, and 8 bases had no gene match. The CDR3 covers 18 residues. The CDR3 DNA reads as TGTGCCAGTAGTATTGCGGGGGACTACTTCTCTGGGGCCAACGTCCTGACTTTC. This encodes CASSIAGDYFSGANVLTF.

This chain uses TRBV5-1 with TRBJ1-1, with D possibly TRBD1 on 6 matching bases. The V gene's germline CDR1 is SGHRS and CDR2 YFSETQ. The CDR3 has 17 amino acids. The ends were cut back, 0 bases at V and 5 bases at J, with 20 bases in the middle. For the CDR3, the DNA is TGCGCCAGCAGCTTGGCCGAAATCCAGGGGCAGGGGACTGAAGCTTTCTTT. Protein sequence: CASSLAEIQGQGTEAFF.

The chain combines TRBV19 with TRBJ1-3; D remains ambiguous. The CDR3 length is 13 residues. Trimming cost V 8 bases and J 0 bases, with 8 bases left between them. Germline V gene lookup returns CDR1 LNHDA and CDR2 SQIVND (reference sequence). The CDR3: CASRTLSGNTIYF. In DNA, the CDR3 is TGTGCCAGTCGGACTCTCTCTGGAAACACCATATATTTT.

This chain links TRBV11-1 with TRBJ2-7; 8 bases line up with TRBD1. Trimming removed 5 bases from V and 2 bases from J; junction bases left unmatched: 11. Germline-derived CDR1 and CDR2 are SGHAT and FQDESV (reference sequence). The CDR3 runs 16 residues. As DNA, the CDR3 is TGTGCCAGCAGCCTGACCGGGGACAGGTTCCCCTACGAGCAGTACTTC. This gives the protein CASSLTGDRFPYEQYF.

This chain joins TRBV5-1 and TRBJ2-7; D unresolved. Germline V lookup: CDR1 SGHRS, CDR2 YFSETQ. The CDR3 is 14 residues long. V dropped 2 bases and J dropped 2 bases, with 11 bases sitting between them. CDR3: CASSFGRSAYEQYF. The DNA of the CDR3 is TGCGCCAGCAGCTTCGGCAGGTCAGCCTACGAGCAGTACTTC.

This rearrangement joins TRBV7-9 to TRBJ1-2; TRBD1 agrees at 8 bases. The junction had 8 bases not matched to a gene; V was cut back by 4 bases and J by 1 base. Looked up from germline, CDR1 is SEHNR and CDR2 is FQNEAQ (reference sequence). The CDR3 has 16 amino acids. For the CDR3, the DNA is TGTGCCAGCAGCTCCCCGACAGGGGCGAGTAACTATGGCTACACCTTC. This gives the protein CASSSPTGASNYGYTF.

The V and J genes are TRBV25-1 and TRBJ2-5; possibly TRBD1 for D (6 bases). CDR3 length: 15 residues. V shed 2 bases and J shed 4 bases, with 14 bases lying between them. Germline V gene lookup returns CDR1 MGHDK and CDR2 SYGVNS. Written as DNA, the CDR3 is TGTGCCAGCAGTGAACCCAGGGGCCGGGGAGAGACCCAGTACTTC. Its translation is CASSEPRGRGETQYF.

In its sample, this clone was seen once. The rearrangement joins TRBV6-4 to TRBJ2-1; a weak D match, TRBD1 (5 bases). Germline loops: CDR1 MRHNA, CDR2 SNTAGT. V was pared by 3 bases and J by 4 bases, with 13 bases between. The CDR3 loop spans 15 amino acids. CDR3 in amino acids: CASSEGAKRYNEQFF. The CDR3, as DNA: TGTGCCAGCAGTGAAGGGGCTAAGAGGTACAATGAGCAGTTCTTC.

The chain recombines TRBV6-1 with TRBJ1-5; possible D gene TRBD1, 5 bases. This CDR3 contains 16 residues. The V end was cut by 2 bases, the J end by 6 bases, with 17 bases between. The germline V gene has CDR1 MNHNS and CDR2 SASEGT. The CDR3 region has the DNA TGTGCCAGCAGTGAACCCTCAGGGAAGAGAGGTCAGCCCCAGCATTTT. Its protein is CASSEPSGKRGQPQHF.

The chain carries TRBV6-1 and TRBJ1-1, with 8 bases matching TRBD1. With V trimmed by 3 bases and J by 4 bases, 4 bases remained unmatched. The CDR3 totals 14 residues. Germline CDR1 reads MNHNS; CDR2 reads SASEGT. The CDR3 sequence is CASSDQGAVTEAFF. CDR3 bases: TGTGCCAGCAGTGACCAGGGGGCGGTCACTGAAGCTTTCTTT.

The table lists this clone with a count of one. The J gene is TRBJ2-5, the V gene TRBV6-1; a weak D match, TRBD2 (6 bases). This CDR3 is 15 amino acids long. The germline V gene has CDR1 MNHNS and CDR2 SASEGT. The V and J ends lost 2 bases and 1 base respectively, with 11 bases between them. The CDR3 sequence: CASSESWGVQETQYF. For the CDR3, the DNA is TGTGCCAGCAGTGAATCCTGGGGGGTCCAAGAGACCCAGTACTTC.

This clone was seen a single time. The rearrangement uses TRBV5-6 and TRBJ2-7; TRBD1 agrees at 7 bases. Germline V gene lookup returns CDR1 SGHDT and CDR2 YYEEEE. The CDR3 is made up of 15 amino acids. J lost 4 bases, V lost 2 bases, and 9 bases had no gene match. CDR3 sequence (DNA): TGTGCCAGCAGCTTAATCCCGGGACAGAGATACGAGCAGTACTTC. Protein sequence: CASSLIPGQRYEQYF.

The chain has TRBV6-4 and TRBJ2-3; perhaps TRBD2 as D (6 bases). This CDR3 is 15 amino acids long. Germline CDR1 and CDR2: MRHNA and SNTAGT. Trimming stripped 4 bases from V and 1 base from J, with 12 bases between. The CDR3 DNA reads as TGTGCCAGCAGTGGGGGGGTAGGTCGCACAGATACGCAGTATTTT. It translates to CASSGGVGRTDTQYF.

This chain connects TRBV18 to TRBJ1-4; 7 positions match TRBD1. Germline loops: CDR1 KGHSH, CDR2 LQKENI. The J segment lost 8 bases and the V segment lost 0 bases, leaving 6 bases of the junction unmatched. The CDR3 extends over 15 amino acids. The CDR3 coding sequence is TGTGCCAGCTCACCACCGGGACAGCCTGTGGAAAAACTGTTTTTT. Residues: CASSPPGQPVEKLFF.

As to this clone: At one end the junction does not follow the germline gene, possibly because of a read error. This chain uses TRBV6-5 with TRBJ2-1; D unclear. Per germline, CDR1 MNHEY and CDR2 SVGAGI. The CDR3 consists of 11 residues. CDR3 in DNA: TGTGCCAGCAGTTACTACACTGAGCAGTTCTTC. Protein sequence: CASSYYTEQFF.

V usage is TRBV5-6 and J usage is TRBJ1-5; a possible D gene is TRBD1 (6 bases). The CDR3 covers 16 residues. Trimming stripped 1 base from V and 7 bases from J, with 18 bases between. Germline loops: CDR1 SGHDT, CDR2 YYEEEE. For the CDR3, the DNA is TGTGCCAGCAGCTTGATGTCCAGGGGATTCGACCAGCCCCAGCATTTT. Amino acid sequence: CASSLMSRGFDQPQHF.

This clone has only a few counts. The chain has TRBV4-1 and TRBJ1-3; 8 bases are shared with TRBD1. V lost 4 bases and J lost 3; bases outside the gene matches: 5. The CDR3 contains 15 residues. The germline CDR1 and CDR2 sequences are MGHRA and YSYEKL. CDR3 residues: CASSRLTGVGNTIYF. Written as DNA, the CDR3 is TGCGCCAGCAGCCGACTGACAGGGGTTGGAAACACCATATATTTT.

V and J are TRBV9 and TRBJ2-2, with TRBD2 identical over 12 bases. With V trimmed by 0 bases and J by 0 bases, 0 bases remained unmatched. CDR1 is SGDLS and CDR2 is YYNGEE in the germline V gene. The CDR3 loop spans 17 amino acids. The chain's CDR3 is CASSVGTSGTNTGELFF. The DNA of the CDR3 is TGTGCCAGCAGCGTAGGGACTAGCGGGACGAACACCGGGGAGCTGTTTTTT.

The DNA for the CDR3 is TGTGCCAGCTCACCACCGGGCAGGGTGGGAGGGAACACTGAAGCTTTCTTT. As protein: CASSPPGRVGGNTEAFF. The chain combines TRBV18 with TRBJ1-1; a possible D gene is TRBD1 (5 bases). The germline V gene has CDR1 KGHSH and CDR2 LQKENI. V dropped 0 bases and J dropped 1 base, with 15 bases sitting between them. There are 17 residues in the CDR3.

The genes are TRBV9 and TRBJ2-5; 7 bases are shared with TRBD1. The CDR3 sequence is 14 residues long. V was clipped by 3 bases and J by 4 bases; unmatched bases: 6. The germline V gene encodes CDR1 SGDLS and CDR2 YYNGEE. CDR3 coding DNA: TGTGCCAGCAGCGAAACAGGGGTTGGAGAGACCCAGTACTTC. This gives the protein CASSETGVGETQYF.

The chain joins TRBV7-6 to TRBJ1-4, with 10 bases matching TRBD1. The CDR3 loop spans 17 amino acids. Looked up from germline, CDR1 is SGHVS and CDR2 is FNYEAQ. V lost 2 bases, J lost 8 bases, and 11 bases stayed unmatched. The CDR3: CASSLSPGQGVREKLFF. CDR3 nucleotides: TGTGCCAGCAGCTTATCCCCAGGACAGGGGGTCAGGGAAAAACTGTTTTTT. Drawing the rest from reference TRBV7-6 and TRBJ1-4, the complete variable domain is GAGVSQSPRYKVTKRGQDVALRCDPISGHVSLYWYRQALGQGPEFLTYFNYEAQQDKSGLPNDRFSAERPEGSISTLTIQRTEQRDSAMYRCASSLSPGQGVREKLFFGSGTQLSVL.

The rearrangement uses TRBV11-3 and TRBJ1-6; 7 bases line up with TRBD1. V gave up 5 bases and J gave up 10 bases; unmatched junction bases: 8. The CDR3 length is 14 residues. CDR1 and CDR2 (germline): SGHNT, YENEEA. The CDR3 coding sequence is TGTGCCAGCAGCAAGGGGACAGCCTTCTCACCCCTCCACTTT. It is translated as CASSKGTAFSPLHF.

V is TRBV29-1 and J is TRBJ2-7; 8 nucleotides match TRBD1. The V gene's germline CDR1 is SQVTM and CDR2 ANQGSEA. V was clipped by 5 bases and J by 2 bases; unmatched bases: 2. The CDR3 has 12 residues. In DNA form, the CDR3 reads TGCAGCGTTAAACAGGGGGCCTACGAGCAGTACTTC. Its protein product is CSVKQGAYEQYF.

Here the CDR3 DNA reads TGTGCCAGCAGCTTGAGGGGGTCCAATCAGCCCCAGCATTTT. It translates to CASSLRGSNQPQHF. This rearrangement joins TRBV7-9 to TRBJ1-5; perhaps TRBD1 as D (6 bases). CDR1 and CDR2 (germline): SEHNR, FQNEAQ (reference sequence). The CDR3 loop spans 14 amino acids. With 3 bases removed from V and 3 bases from J, the gap between germline ends came to 9 bases.

The gene calls are TRBV19 and TRBJ2-7; D is perhaps TRBD1 (6 bases). Germline values: CDR1 LNHDA, CDR2 SQIVND (reference sequence). This CDR3 is built from 13 residues. The V end lost 10 bases, the J end lost 3 bases, and 16 bases lay between the germline ends. The CDR3 nucleotides read TGTGCCACCGCTCTTAAACAGGGCTACGAGCAGTACTTC. Translating it yields CATALKQGYEQYF.